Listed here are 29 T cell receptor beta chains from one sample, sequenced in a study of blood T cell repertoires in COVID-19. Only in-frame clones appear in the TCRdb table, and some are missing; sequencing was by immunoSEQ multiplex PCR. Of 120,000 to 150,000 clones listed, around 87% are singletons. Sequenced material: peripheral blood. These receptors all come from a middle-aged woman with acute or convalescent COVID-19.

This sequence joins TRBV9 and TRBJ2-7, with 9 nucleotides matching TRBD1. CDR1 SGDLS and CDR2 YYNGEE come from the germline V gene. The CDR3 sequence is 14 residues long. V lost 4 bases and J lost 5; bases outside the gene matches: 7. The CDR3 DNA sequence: TGTGCCAGCAGCCCCACCGACAGGGGGAACGAGCAGTACTTC. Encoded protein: CASSPTDRGNEQYF.

CDR3 bases: TGTGCCAGCAGCTTAGCTGTGAACACTGAAGCTTTCTTT. It specifies CASSLAVNTEAFF. The rearrangement uses TRBV5-4 and TRBJ1-1; D gene ambiguous. This CDR3 spans 13 amino acids. CDR1 is SGHNT and CDR2 is YYREEE in the germline V gene (reference sequence). Trimming shortened V by 2 bases and J by 0 bases, and 5 bases separated the two germline ends.

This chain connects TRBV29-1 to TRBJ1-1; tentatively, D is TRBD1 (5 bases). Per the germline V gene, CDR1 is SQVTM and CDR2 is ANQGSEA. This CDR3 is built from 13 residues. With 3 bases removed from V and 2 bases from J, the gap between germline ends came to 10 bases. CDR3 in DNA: TGCAGCGTTGACTCGGGGGGAAACACTGAAGCTTTCTTT. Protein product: CSVDSGGNTEAFF.

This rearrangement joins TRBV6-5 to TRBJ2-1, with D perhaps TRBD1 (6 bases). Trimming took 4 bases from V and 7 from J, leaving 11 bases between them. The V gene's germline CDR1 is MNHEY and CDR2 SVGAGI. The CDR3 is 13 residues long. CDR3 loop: CASSFLQGNEQFF. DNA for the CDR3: TGTGCCAGCAGTTTCTTGCAGGGGAATGAGCAGTTCTTC.

In nucleotides, the CDR3 is TGTGCCAGCAGCGGACAGGGAGGTGAAAAACTGTTTTTT. Protein: CASSGQGGEKLFF. This chain connects TRBV2 to TRBJ1-4; 8 bases fit TRBD1. Germline assignment: CDR1 SNHLY and CDR2 FYNNEI. Trimming cost V 6 bases and J 7 bases; bases outside gene matches: 4. The CDR3 spans 13 residues.

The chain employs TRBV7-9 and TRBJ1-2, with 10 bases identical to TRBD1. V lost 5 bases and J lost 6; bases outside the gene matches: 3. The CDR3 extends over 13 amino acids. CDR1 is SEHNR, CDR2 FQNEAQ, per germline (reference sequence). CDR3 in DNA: TGTGCCAGCAGCGTGGGACAGGGGAATGGCTACACCTTC. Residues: CASSVGQGNGYTF.

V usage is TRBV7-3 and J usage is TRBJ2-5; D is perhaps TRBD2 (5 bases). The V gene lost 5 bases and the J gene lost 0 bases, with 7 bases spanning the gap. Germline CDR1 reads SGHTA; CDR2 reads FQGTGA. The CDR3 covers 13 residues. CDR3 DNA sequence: TGTGCCAGCAGCCGCGGGTACCAAGAGACCCAGTACTTC. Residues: CASSRGYQETQYF.

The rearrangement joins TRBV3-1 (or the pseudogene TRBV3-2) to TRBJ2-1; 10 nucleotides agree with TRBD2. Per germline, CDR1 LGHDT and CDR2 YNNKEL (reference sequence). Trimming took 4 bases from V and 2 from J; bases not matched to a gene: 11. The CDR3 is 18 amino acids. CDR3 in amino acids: CASSPTGLAAGPYNEQFF. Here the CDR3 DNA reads TGTGCCAGCAGCCCCACAGGACTAGCGGCCGGGCCCTACAATGAGCAGTTCTTC.

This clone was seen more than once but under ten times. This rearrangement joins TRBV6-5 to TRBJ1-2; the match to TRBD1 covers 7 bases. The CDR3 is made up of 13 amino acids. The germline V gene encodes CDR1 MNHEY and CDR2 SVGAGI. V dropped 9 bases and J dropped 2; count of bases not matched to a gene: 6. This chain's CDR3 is CASGTVSNYGYTF. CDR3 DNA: TGTGCCAGTGGGACAGTCTCGAACTATGGCTACACCTTC.

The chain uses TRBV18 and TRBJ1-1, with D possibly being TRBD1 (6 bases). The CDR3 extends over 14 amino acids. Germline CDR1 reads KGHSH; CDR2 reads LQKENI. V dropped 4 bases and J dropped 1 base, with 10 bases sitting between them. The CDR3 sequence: CASSRNRENTEAFF. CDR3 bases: TGTGCCAGCTCACGGAACAGGGAGAACACTGAAGCTTTCTTT. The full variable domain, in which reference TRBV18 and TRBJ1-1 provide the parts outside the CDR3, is NAGVMQNPRHLVRRRGQEARLRCSPMKGHSHVYWYRQLPEEGLKFMVYLQKENIIDESGMPKERFSAEFPKEGPSILRIQQVVRGDSAAYFCASSRNRENTEAFFGQGTRLTVV.

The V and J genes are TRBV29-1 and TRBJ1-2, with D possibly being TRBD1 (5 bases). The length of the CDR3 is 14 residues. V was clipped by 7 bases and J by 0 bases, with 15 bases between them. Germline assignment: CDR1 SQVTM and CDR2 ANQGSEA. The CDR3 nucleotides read TGCAGCGCCCTTCTCGGACACACTAACTATGGCTACACCTTC. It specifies CSALLGHTNYGYTF.

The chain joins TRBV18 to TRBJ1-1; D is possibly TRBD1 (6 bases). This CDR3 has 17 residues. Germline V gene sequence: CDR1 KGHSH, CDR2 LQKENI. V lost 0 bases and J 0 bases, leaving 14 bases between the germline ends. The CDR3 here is CASSPPIGQHMNTEAFF. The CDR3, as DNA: TGTGCCAGCTCACCACCAATCGGACAGCACATGAACACTGAAGCTTTCTTT.

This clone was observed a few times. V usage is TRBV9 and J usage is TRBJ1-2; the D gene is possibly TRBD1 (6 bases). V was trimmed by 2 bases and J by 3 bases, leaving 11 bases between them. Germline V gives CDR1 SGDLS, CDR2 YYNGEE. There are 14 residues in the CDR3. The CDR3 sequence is CASSVTEGDYGYTF. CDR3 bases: TGTGCCAGCAGCGTTACTGAGGGGGACTATGGCTACACCTTC.

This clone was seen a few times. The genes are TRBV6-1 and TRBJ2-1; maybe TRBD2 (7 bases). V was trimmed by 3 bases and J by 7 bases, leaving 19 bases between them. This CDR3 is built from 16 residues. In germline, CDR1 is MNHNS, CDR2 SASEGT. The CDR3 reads CASSEGAGALRNEQFF. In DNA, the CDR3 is TGTGCCAGCAGTGAGGGGGCGGGGGCCTTGCGGAATGAGCAGTTCTTC.

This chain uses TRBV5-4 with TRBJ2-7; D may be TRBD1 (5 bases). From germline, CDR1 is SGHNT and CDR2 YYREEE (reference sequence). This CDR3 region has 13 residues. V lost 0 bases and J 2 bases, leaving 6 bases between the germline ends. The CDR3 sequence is CASSLGTTYEQYF. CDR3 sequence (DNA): TGTGCCAGCAGCTTGGGGACAACCTACGAGCAGTACTTC.

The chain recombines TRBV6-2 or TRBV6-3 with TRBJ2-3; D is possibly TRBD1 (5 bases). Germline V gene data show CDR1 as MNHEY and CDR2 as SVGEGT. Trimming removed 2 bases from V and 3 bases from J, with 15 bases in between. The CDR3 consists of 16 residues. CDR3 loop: CASSYGRAAGTDTQYF. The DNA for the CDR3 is TGTGCCAGCAGTTACGGTCGGGCGGCAGGGACAGATACGCAGTATTTT.

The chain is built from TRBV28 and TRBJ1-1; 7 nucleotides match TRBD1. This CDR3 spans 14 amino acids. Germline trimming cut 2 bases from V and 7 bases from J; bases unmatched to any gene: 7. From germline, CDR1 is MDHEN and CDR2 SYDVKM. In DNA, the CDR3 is TGTGCCAGCAGTTTACCACAGGGGATCGGTGAAGCTTTCTTT. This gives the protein CASSLPQGIGEAFF.

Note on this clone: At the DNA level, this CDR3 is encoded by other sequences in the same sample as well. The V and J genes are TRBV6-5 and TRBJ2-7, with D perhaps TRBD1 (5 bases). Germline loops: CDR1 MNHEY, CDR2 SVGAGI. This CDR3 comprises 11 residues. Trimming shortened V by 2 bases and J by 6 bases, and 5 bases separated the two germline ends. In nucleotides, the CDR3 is TGTGCCAGCAGTTACAGGGGCGAGCAGTACTTC. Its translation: CASSYRGEQYF.

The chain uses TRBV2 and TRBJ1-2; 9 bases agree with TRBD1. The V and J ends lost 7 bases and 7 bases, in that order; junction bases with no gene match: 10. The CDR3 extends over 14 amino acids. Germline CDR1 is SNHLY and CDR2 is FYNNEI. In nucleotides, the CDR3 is TGTGCCAGCATTTTGTACAGGGGGCATGCTGGCTACACCTTC. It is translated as CASILYRGHAGYTF.

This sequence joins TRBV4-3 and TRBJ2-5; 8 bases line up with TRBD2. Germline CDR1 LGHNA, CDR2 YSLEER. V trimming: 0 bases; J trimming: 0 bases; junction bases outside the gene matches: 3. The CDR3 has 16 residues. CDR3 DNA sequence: TGCGCCAGCAGCCAAGAACGGGGGGGATACCAAGAGACCCAGTACTTC. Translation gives CASSQERGGYQETQYF.

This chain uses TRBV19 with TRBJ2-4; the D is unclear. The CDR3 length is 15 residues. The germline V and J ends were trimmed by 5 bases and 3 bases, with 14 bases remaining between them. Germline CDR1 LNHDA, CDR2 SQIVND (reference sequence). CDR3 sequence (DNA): TGTGCCAGTAGTTTGCTGACATCGGTCAAAAACATTCAGTACTTC. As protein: CASSLLTSVKNIQYF.

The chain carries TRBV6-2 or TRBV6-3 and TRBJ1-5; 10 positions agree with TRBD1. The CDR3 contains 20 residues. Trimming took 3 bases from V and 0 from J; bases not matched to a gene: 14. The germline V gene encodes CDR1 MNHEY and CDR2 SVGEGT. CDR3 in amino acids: CASSYGPRTGGYYSNQPQHF. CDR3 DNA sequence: TGTGCCAGCAGTTATGGCCCCAGGACAGGGGGATATTATAGCAATCAGCCCCAGCATTTT.

For the CDR3, the DNA is TGTGCCAGCAGTTTATCGGGCTTTCGGGGACTAGCGGAGAGCTACGAGCAGTACTTC. Translating gives CASSLSGFRGLAESYEQYF. This chain connects TRBV27 to TRBJ2-7; 11 positions agree with TRBD2. V lost 0 bases and J lost 3; bases outside the gene matches: 13. CDR1 and CDR2 (germline): MNHEY, SMNVEV (reference sequence). The CDR3 sequence is 19 residues long.

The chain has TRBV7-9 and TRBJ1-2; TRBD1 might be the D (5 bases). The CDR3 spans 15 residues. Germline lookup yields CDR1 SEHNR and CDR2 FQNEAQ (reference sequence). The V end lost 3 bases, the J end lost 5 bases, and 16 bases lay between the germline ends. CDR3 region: CASSLGDFRNYGYTF. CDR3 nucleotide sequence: TGTGCCAGCAGCTTGGGGGACTTCCGTAATTATGGCTACACCTTC. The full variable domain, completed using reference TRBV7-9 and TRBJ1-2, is DTGVSQNPRHKITKRGQNVTFRCDPISEHNRLYWYRQTLGQGPEFLTYFQNEAQLEKSRLLSDRFSAERPKGSFSTLEIQRTEQGDSAMYLCASSLGDFRNYGYTFGSGTRLTVV.

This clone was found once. CDR3 sequence: CASSVNTQNYGYTF. The CDR3 DNA sequence: TGCGCCAGCAGTGTGAACACCCAAAACTATGGCTACACCTTC. This chain joins TRBV5-1 and TRBJ1-2; no definite D call. With 5 bases removed from V and 2 bases from J, the gap between germline ends came to 13 bases. Germline V gene sequence: CDR1 SGHRS, CDR2 YFSETQ. There are 14 residues in the CDR3.

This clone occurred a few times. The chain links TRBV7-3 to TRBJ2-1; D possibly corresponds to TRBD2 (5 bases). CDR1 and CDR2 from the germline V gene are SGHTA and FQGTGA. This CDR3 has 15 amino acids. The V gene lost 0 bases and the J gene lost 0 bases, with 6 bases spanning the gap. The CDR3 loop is CASSLTGVSYNEQFF. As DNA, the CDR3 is TGTGCCAGCAGCTTAACCGGGGTCTCCTACAATGAGCAGTTCTTC. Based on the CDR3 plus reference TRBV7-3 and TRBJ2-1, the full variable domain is GAGVSQTPSNKVTEKGKYVELRCDPISGHTALYWYRQSLGQGPEFLIYFQGTGAADDSGLPNDRFFAVRPEGSVSTLKIQRTERGDSAVYLCASSLTGVSYNEQFFGPGTRLTVL.

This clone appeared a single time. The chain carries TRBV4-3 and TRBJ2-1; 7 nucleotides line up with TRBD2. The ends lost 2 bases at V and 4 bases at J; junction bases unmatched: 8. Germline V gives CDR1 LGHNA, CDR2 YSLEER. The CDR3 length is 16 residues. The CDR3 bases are TGCGCCAGCAGCCAAAGCGGGGCCCCAGGGTACAATGAGCAGTTCTTC. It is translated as CASSQSGAPGYNEQFF.

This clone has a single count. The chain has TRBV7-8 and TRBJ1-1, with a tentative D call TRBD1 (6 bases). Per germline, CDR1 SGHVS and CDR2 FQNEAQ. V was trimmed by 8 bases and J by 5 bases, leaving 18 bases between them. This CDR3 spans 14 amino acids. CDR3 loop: CASSERGGWTEAFF. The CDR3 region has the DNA TGTGCCAGCTCCGAGAGGGGGGGATGGACTGAAGCTTTCTTT.

The DNA for the CDR3 is TGTGCCAGCAGCTTATCCCGACAGGGACTTTACTTC. This encodes CASSLSRQGLYF. The chain couples TRBV7-2 to TRBJ2-7; weak D call: TRBD1 (7 bases). Trimming removed 2 bases at V and 13 bases at J, with 15 bases between. The CDR3 runs 12 residues. Germline CDR1 SGHTA, CDR2 FQGNSA.